This T cell receptor beta chain was profiled in a study of cytomegalovirus exposure and HLA in healthy donors. PCR amplification relied on 60 Vbeta primers (plus 13 Jbeta primers). Clones were sequenced by immunoSEQ multiplex PCR, and TCRdb holds only the in-frame ones, with some missing. The sample records fewer than 200,000 clones, approximately 73% being singletons. Per germline, CDR1 SGHDN and CDR2 FVKESK. V shed 6 bases and J 4 bases; nucleotides not matched to a gene: 6. This CDR3 has 14 amino acids. Points from the study as a whole: Per published reports, the classifier diagnosed cytomegalovirus status with high specificity and sensitivity. In a later analysis, TCR beta V- and J-gene trimming showed a link to a missense DCLRE1C variant. In vitro confirmation showed a few CMV-associated chains to be CMV antigen specific.

A word on this clone: The antigen remains unidentified.

The chain links TRBV14 to TRBJ1-2; 9 bases align to TRBD1. The receptor comes from a woman between 18 and 29 years old in good health and CMV-seropositive. The sample taken for sequencing was PBMCs. Here the CDR3 reads CASRGTGTGYGYTF. CDR3 in DNA: TGTGCCAGCAGGGGGACAGGGACGGGCTATGGCTACACCTTC.